This entry is about one T cell receptor beta chain. This entry is derived from a study of radiation and T cells in renal cell carcinoma. Measured with immunoSEQ multiplex PCR; TCRdb has only the in-frame clones, and not every one. This table holds fewer than 200,000 clones, 88% found once. Time point defined: blood 4 weeks post-SBRT, at nephrectomy. Treatment defined: 15 Gy SBRT to primary tumor, nephrectomy 4 weeks later. J was trimmed by 2 bases and V by 2 bases; bases with no gene match: 2. Looked up from germline, CDR1 is MNHEY and CDR2 is SVGAGI. The CDR3 runs 14 residues. The sample consisted of blood, taken from a patient whose treatment included radiotherapy and nephrectomy. This TCR derives from a woman between 45 and 60 years old with renal cell carcinoma. The J gene is TRBJ2-5, the V gene TRBV6-5; 7 bases map to TRBD1. CDR3 region: CASSYRDSQETQYF. CDR3 sequence (DNA): TGTGCCAGCAGTTACAGGGACAGTCAAGAGACCCAGTACTTC.